The clone carrying this TCR beta chain was seen a handful of times. What it binds is unknown. The data originate from a study of T-cell memory formation after mild COVID-19. CDR1 and CDR2 (germline): MGHRA, YSYEKL. After removal of 3 bases from V and 1 base from J, the junction contained 10 bases not matched to a gene. This CDR3 has 17 residues. Study-level results: For second-wave clones that peaked at day 37, SARS-CoV-2 specificity went unverified. Some responding clones appeared in pre-infection memory, suggesting cross-reactive memory joined.

From 5'RACE with constant-segment primers came TCR alpha and TCR beta cDNA libraries that carried sample barcodes and UMIs. TCRdb independently ran MiXCR on the 5' RACE reads; one entry per CDR3 protein. The data hold about 340,000 distinct CDR3 sequences, with under 15% observed a single time. The J gene is TRBJ2-5, the V gene TRBV4-1, with TRBD2 matching over 8 bases. Sample: PBMCs or a T cell subset sorted from them (not recorded which). The source is a man aged 18 to 30 who had mild COVID-19 (a few samples of this study predate the infection). Cell type and time point are not known. The CDR3 coding sequence is TGCGCCAGCAGCCATCCGACGCGGGGGGCCGCCCAAGAGACCCAGTACTTC. Its translation is CASSHPTRGAAQETQYF.